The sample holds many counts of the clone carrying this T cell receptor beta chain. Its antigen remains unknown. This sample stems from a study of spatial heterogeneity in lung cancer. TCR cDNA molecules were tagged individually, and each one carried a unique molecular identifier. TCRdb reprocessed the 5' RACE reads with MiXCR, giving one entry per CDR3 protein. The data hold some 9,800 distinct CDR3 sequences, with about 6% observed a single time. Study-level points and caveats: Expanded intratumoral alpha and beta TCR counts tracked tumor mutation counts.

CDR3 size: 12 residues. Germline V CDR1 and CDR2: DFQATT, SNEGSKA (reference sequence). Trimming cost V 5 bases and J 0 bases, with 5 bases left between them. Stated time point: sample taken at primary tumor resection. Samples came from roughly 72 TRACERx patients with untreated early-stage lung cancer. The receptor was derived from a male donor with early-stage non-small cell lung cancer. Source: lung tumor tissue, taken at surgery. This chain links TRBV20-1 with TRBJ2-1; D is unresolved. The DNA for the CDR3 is TGCAGTGCTCCCCCCTCCTACAATGAGCAGTTCTTC. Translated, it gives CSAPPSYNEQFF.